This T cell receptor (beta chain) was recorded in a study of blood T cell repertoires in COVID-19. Study-level background: Samples taken during acute and convalescent COVID-19 were collected in the United States, Italy and Spain. In each case, the material was cDNA or gDNA derived from T cells, B-cell-depleted T cells, or PBMCs.

This clone was recorded once. The ends were cut back, 2 bases at V and 7 bases at J, with 9 bases in the middle. Germline V CDR1 and CDR2: MGHRA, YSYEKL. The CDR3 runs to 13 residues. As handled by the study authors: The authors estimated nucleated cell counts from reference gene primer amplification. Generated by immunoSEQ multiplex PCR, the TCRdb table keeps only in-frame clones and is missing some. V and J calls and clone size are as listed in that table; D and trimming were resolved from the DNA. This sample has tens of thousands of clones; about 92% occur once, and the top ten carry roughly 1.2%.

The TCR originated in a man in his sixties with acute or convalescent COVID-19. The chain joins TRBV4-1 to TRBJ2-4; D is undetermined. The specimen was peripheral blood. CDR3 residues: CASSQPGWNIQYF. The CDR3, as DNA: TGCGCCAGCAGCCAACCGGGTTGGAACATTCAGTACTTC.